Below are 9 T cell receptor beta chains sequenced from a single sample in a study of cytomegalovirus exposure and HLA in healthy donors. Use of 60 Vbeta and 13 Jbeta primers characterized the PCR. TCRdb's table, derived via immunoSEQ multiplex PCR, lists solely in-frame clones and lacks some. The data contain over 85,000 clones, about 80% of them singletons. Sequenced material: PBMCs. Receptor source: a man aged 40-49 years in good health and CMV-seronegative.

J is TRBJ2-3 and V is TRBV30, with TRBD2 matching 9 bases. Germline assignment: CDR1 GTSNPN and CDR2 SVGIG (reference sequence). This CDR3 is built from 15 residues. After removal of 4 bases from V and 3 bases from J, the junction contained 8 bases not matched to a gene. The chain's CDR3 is CAWIRSGRRTDTQYF. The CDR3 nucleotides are TGTGCCTGGATCCGCAGCGGGAGGAGGACAGATACGCAGTATTTT.

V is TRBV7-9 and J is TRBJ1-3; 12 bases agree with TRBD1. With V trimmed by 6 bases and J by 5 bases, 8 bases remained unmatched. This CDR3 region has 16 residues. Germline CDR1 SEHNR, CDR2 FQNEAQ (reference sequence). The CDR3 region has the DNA TGTGCCAGCAGGCCCGGGACAGGGGGCGCGAGAAACACCATATATTTT. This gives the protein CASRPGTGGARNTIYF.

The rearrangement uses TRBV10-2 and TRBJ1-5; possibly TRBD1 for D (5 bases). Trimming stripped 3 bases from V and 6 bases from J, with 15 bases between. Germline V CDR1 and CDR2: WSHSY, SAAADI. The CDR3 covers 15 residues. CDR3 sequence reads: CASSEGAPVVQPQHF. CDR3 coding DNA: TGCGCCAGCAGTGAAGGGGCCCCGGTTGTTCAGCCCCAGCATTTT.

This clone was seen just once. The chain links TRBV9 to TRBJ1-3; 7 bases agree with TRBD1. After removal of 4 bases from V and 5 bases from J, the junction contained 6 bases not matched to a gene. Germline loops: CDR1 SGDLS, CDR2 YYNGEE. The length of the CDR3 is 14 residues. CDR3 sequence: CASSPGQVRNTIYF. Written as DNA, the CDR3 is TGTGCCAGCAGCCCCGGACAGGTTAGAAACACCATATATTTT. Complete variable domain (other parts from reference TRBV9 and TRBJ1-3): DSGVTQTPKHLITATGQRVTLRCSPRSGDLSVYWYQQSLDQGLQFLIQYYNGEERAKGNILERFSAQQFPDLHSELNLSSLELGDSALYFCASSPGQVRNTIYFGEGSWLTVV.

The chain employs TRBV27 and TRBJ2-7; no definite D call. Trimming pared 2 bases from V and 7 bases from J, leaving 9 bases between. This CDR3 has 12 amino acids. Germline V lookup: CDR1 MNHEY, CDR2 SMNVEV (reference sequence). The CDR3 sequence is CASSLPPGEQYF. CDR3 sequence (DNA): TGTGCCAGCAGTTTACCCCCCGGGGAGCAGTACTTC.

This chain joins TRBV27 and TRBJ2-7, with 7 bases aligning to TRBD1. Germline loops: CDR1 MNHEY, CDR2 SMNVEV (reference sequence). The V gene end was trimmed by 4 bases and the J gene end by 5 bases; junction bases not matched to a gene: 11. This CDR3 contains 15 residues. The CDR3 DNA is TGTGCCAGCAGTTATTCGACAGGGATGAGGCACGAGCAGTACTTC. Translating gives CASSYSTGMRHEQYF.

CDR3 loop: CASSVGENRNEKLFF. In DNA form, the CDR3 reads TGTGCCAGCAGCGTAGGGGAGAACCGGAATGAAAAACTGTTTTTT. This chain connects TRBV9 to TRBJ1-4; no firm D call. Germline values: CDR1 SGDLS, CDR2 YYNGEE. The CDR3 sequence is 15 residues long. Trimming took off 0 bases at V and 5 bases at J, with 11 bases between the two ends. Using reference TRBV9 and TRBJ1-4 for the parts outside the CDR3, the full variable domain is DSGVTQTPKHLITATGQRVTLRCSPRSGDLSVYWYQQSLDQGLQFLIQYYNGEERAKGNILERFSAQQFPDLHSELNLSSLELGDSALYFCASSVGENRNEKLFFGSGTQLSVL.

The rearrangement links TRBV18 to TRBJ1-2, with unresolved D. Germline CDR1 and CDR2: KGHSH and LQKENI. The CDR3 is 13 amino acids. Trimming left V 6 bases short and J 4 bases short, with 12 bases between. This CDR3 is CASSPDTSYGYTF. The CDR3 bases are TGTGCCAGCTCGCCAGACACGAGCTATGGCTACACCTTC.

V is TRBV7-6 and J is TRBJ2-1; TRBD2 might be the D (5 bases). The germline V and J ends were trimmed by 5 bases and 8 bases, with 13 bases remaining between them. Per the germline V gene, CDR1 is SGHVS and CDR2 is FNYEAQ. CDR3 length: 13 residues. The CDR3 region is CASSPGPEDEQFF. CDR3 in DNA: TGTGCCAGCAGCCCAGGACCGGAGGATGAGCAGTTCTTC.